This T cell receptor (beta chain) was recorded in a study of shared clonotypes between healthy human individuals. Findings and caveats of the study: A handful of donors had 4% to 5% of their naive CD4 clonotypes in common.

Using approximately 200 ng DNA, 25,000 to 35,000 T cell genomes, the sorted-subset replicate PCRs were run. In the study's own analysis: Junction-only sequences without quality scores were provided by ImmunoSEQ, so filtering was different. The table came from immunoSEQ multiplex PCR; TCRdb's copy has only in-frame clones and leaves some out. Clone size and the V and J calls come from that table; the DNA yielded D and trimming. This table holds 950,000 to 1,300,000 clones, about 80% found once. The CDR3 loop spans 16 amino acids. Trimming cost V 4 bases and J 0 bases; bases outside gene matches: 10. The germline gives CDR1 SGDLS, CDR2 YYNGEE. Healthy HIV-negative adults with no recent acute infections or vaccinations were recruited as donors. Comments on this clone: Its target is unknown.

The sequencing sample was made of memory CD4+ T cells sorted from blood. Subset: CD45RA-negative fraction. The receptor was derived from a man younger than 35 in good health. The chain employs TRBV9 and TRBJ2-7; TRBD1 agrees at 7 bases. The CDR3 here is CASSFDPGTVSYEQYF. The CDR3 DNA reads TGTGCCAGCAGCTTTGACCCCGGGACAGTCTCCTACGAGCAGTACTTC.